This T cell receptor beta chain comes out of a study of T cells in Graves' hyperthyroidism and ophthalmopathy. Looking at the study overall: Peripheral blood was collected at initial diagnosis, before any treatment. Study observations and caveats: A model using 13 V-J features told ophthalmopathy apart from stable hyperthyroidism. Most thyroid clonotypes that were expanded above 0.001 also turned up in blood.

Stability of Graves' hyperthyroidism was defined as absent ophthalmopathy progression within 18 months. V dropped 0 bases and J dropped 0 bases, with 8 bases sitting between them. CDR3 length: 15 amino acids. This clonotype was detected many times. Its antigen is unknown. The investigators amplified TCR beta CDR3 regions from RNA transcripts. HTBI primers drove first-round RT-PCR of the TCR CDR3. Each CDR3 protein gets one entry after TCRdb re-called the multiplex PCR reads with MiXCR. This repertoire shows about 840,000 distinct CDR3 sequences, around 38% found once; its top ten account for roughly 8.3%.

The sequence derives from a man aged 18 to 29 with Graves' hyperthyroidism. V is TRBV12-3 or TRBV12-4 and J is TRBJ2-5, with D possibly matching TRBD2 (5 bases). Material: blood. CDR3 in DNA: TGTGCCAGCAGTTTAGCGCTGGACTACCAAGAGACCCAGTACTTC. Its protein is CASSLALDYQETQYF.